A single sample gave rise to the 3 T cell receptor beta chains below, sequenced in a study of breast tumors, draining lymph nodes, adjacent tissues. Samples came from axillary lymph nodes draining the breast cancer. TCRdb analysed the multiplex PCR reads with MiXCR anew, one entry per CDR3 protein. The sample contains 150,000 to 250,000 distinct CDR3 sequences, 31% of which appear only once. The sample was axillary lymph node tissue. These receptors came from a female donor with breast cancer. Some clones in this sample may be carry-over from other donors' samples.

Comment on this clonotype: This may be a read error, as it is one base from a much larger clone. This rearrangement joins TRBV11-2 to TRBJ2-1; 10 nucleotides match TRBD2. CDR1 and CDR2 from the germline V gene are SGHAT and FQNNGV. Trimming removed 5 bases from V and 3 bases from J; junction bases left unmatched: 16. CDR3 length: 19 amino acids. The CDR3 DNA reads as TGTGCCAGCAGCCCGAGACCTGGGACTAGCGTATCCTTCTACAATGAGCAGTTCTTC. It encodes CASSPRPGTSVSFYNEQFF.

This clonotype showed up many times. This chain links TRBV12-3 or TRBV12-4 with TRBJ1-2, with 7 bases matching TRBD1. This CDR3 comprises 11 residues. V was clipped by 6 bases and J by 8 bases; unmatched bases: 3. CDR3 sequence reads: CASSVGGGYTF. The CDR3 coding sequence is TGTGCCAGCAGCGTAGGGGGCGGCTACACCTTC.

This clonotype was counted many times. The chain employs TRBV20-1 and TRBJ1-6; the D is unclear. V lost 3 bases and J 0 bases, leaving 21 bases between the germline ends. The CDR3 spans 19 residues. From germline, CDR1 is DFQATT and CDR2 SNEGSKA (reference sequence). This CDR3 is CSASGVMRYGSSYNSPLHF. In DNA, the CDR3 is TGCAGTGCTAGCGGTGTCATGAGATACGGGAGCTCCTATAATTCACCCCTCCACTTT.